This T cell receptor beta chain was identified in a study of blood T cell repertoires in COVID-19. Background on the study: The samples span acute and convalescent COVID-19 from the United States, Italy and Spain.

How the authors handled the data: Estimates of nucleated cell counts were drawn from the amplification of reference gene primers. The table came from immunoSEQ multiplex PCR; TCRdb's copy has only in-frame clones and leaves some out. V and J calls and clone size are given by that table; D and trimming were obtained from the DNA. The data hold roughly 200,000 clones, with about nine tenths observed a single time. The origin of this receptor is a man younger than 30 with active or convalescent COVID-19. What was sequenced was peripheral blood.

The CDR3 DNA sequence: TGTGCCAGTAGTATAATGAGGGGGCCGGGTAGCGGAAACAATGAGCAGTTCTTC. It is translated as CASSIMRGPGSGNNEQFF. The chain employs TRBV19 and TRBJ2-1; the D gene is possibly TRBD1 (7 bases). The CDR3 covers 18 residues. V lost 2 bases and J 5 bases, leaving 22 bases between the germline ends. CDR1 and CDR2 from the germline V gene are LNHDA and SQIVND (reference sequence).